Described below is a single TCR beta chain sequence and its context. The sample originates from a study of blood T cell repertoires in COVID-19. Study overall: Spain, Italy and the United States supplied samples that represented acute and convalescent COVID-19. PBMCs, B-cell-depleted T cells, or T cells were the source of the cDNA or gDNA that made up the material.

In the authors' methods: The assay estimated nucleated cells by amplifying reference gene primers. Clones were read by immunoSEQ multiplex PCR, and TCRdb kept only the in-frame ones, dropping some. The DNA gave D and trimming, while V, J and clone size come from that table. Of 250,000 to 300,000 clones listed, approximately 90% are singletons. This CDR3 has 17 residues. V lost 6 bases and J lost 4; bases outside the gene matches: 15. Germline V gene data show CDR1 as SGHNT and CDR2 as YYREEE (reference sequence). Seattle patients were enrolled while actively infected and followed longitudinally. Material: peripheral blood. The V and J genes are TRBV5-4 and TRBJ1-1; 10 bases line up with TRBD1. The source is a woman in her twenties or thirties with COVID-19, enrolled during active disease. CDR3 DNA sequence: TGTGCCAGCACCATTGGGGGAGGGACAGGGGTTGCCACTGAAGCTTTCTTT. Its translation is CASTIGGGTGVATEAFF.